This TCR beta chain was identified in a study of blood T cell repertoires in COVID-19. Study-level information: PBMCs, B-cell-depleted T cells, or T cells were the source of the cDNA or gDNA that made up the material.

From germline, CDR1 is MNHEY and CDR2 SMNVEV (reference sequence). The CDR3 runs to 14 residues. The germline V and J ends were trimmed by 6 bases and 0 bases, with 6 bases remaining between them. The table came from immunoSEQ multiplex PCR; TCRdb's copy has only in-frame clones and leaves some out. The table lists hundreds of thousands of clones, 85% to 90% of them singletons. Participants came from fewer than 25 US areas, aged about 18 to 95 years. For recovered donors of Cohort 3, there were two negative PCRs, clearance, or symptom resolution. This sequence joins TRBV27 and TRBJ1-6; D remains unclear. The sequencing sample was made of PBMCs or T cells enriched from blood (not recorded which). This receptor was identified in a woman in her forties or fifties who had recovered from COVID-19. The CDR3: CASSRSSYNSPLHF. CDR3 in DNA: TGTGCCAGCAGCCGGAGCTCCTATAATTCACCCCTCCACTTT.